These 23 T cell receptor beta chains were sequenced from one sample in a study of cytomegalovirus exposure and HLA in healthy donors. The PCR ran on 60 Vbeta and 13 Jbeta primers. Assay used: immunoSEQ multiplex PCR; TCRdb lists only in-frame clones, some missing. The repertoire has around 120,000 clones, 81% of them found once; the top ten carry under 2%. Sample: PBMCs. These receptors were collected from a man between 18 and 29 years old in good health and CMV-seronegative.

V and J are TRBV7-9 and TRBJ2-5; 10 positions agree with TRBD2. Judging by the DNA end, TRBJ2-7 fits better; the J call may be wrong. This CDR3 region has 16 residues. CDR1 is SEHNR, CDR2 FQNEAQ, per germline (reference sequence). The CDR3 DNA reads as TGTGCCAGCAGCTTGGGTAGCGGGGGGATCCCCTACGAGCAGTACTTC. This encodes CASSLGSGGIPYEQYF.

The chain links TRBV9 to TRBJ1-2, with TRBD1 as a possible D gene (5 bases). The length of the CDR3 is 15 residues. Germline V gene data show CDR1 as SGDLS and CDR2 as YYNGEE. Deletions cut 4 bases from V and 8 bases from J, with 21 bases between. DNA for the CDR3: TGTGCCAGCAGCCCCAGATCGGGACTGGGTTTAGGCTACACCTTC. Its protein product is CASSPRSGLGLGYTF.

J is TRBJ1-2 and V is TRBV5-1; D uncertain. The germline V and J ends were trimmed by 0 bases and 4 bases, with 13 bases remaining between them. The germline CDR1 and CDR2 sequences are SGHRS and YFSETQ. This CDR3 spans 15 amino acids. The CDR3 is CASSLEKIASYGYTF. The CDR3 nucleotides are TGCGCCAGCAGCTTGGAAAAGATCGCGAGCTATGGCTACACCTTC.

The rearrangement links TRBV7-9 to TRBJ1-2; 8 bases are a match to TRBD1. This CDR3 is built from 14 residues. The germline CDR1 and CDR2 sequences are SEHNR and FQNEAQ (reference sequence). V was clipped by 5 bases and J by 4 bases; unmatched bases: 6. Written as DNA, the CDR3 is TGTGCCAGCAGCACAGGGGGGGGCGGCTATGGCTACACCTTC. Its protein product is CASSTGGGGYGYTF.

This clone showed up just once. This chain links TRBV18 with TRBJ1-5; D gene ambiguous. Between the trimmed V and J ends, which lost 3 bases and 7 bases, there was a span of 10 bases. This CDR3 comprises 13 residues. Germline CDR1 and CDR2: KGHSH and LQKENI. The CDR3 nucleotides read TGTGCCAGCTCACCGGGCCCCGCACAGCCCCAGCATTTT. Translating it yields CASSPGPAQPQHF.

The chain carries TRBV11-2 and TRBJ2-1, with D tentatively TRBD2 (6 bases). Germline V CDR1 and CDR2: SGHAT, FQNNGV. The CDR3 consists of 18 residues. The V and J ends lost 4 bases and 3 bases respectively, with 22 bases between them. CDR3 bases: TGTGCCAGCAGCTCAAGCCTCCCCATTGGCGGGGACTACAATGAGCAGTTCTTC. Translating it yields CASSSSLPIGGDYNEQFF. The whole variable domain, filled in from reference TRBV11-2 and TRBJ2-1, reads EAGVAQSPRYKIIEKRQSVAFWCNPISGHATLYWYQQILGQGPKLLIQFQNNGVVDDSQLPKDRFSAERLKGVDSTLKIQPAKLEDSAVYLCASSSSLPIGGDYNEQFFGPGTRLTVL.

The chain has TRBV6-1 and TRBJ1-2; 7 nucleotides line up with TRBD1. CDR1 and CDR2 (germline): MNHNS, SASEGT. J lost 7 bases, V lost 5 bases, and 10 bases had no gene match. The CDR3 is made up of 14 amino acids. The CDR3 region is CASSSSQGSGGYTF. The CDR3 bases are TGTGCCAGCAGTTCTTCACAGGGGAGCGGTGGCTACACCTTC.

The chain joins TRBV28 to TRBJ2-5; TRBD1 is a possible D gene (6 bases). This CDR3 has 15 amino acids. The germline CDR1 and CDR2 sequences are MDHEN and SYDVKM. Trimming removed 2 bases at V and 4 bases at J, with 14 bases between. The CDR3 DNA reads as TGTGCCAGCAGTTTACGAGTACAGGGTCGAGAGACCCAGTACTTC. Translating gives CASSLRVQGRETQYF.

The chain couples TRBV18 to TRBJ2-7; perhaps TRBD1 as D (6 bases). From germline, CDR1 is KGHSH and CDR2 LQKENI. This CDR3 is 14 amino acids long. The V end lost 4 bases, the J end lost 2 bases, and 12 bases lay between the germline ends. CDR3 residues: CASSLDSGAYEQYF. CDR3 DNA: TGTGCCAGCTCACTGGACAGCGGAGCCTACGAGCAGTACTTC.

The J gene is TRBJ2-3, the V gene TRBV5-4; a weak D match, TRBD1 (5 bases). CDR3 length equals 16 residues. Per the germline V gene, CDR1 is SGHNT and CDR2 is YYREEE (reference sequence). Trimming pared 5 bases from V and 1 base from J, leaving 17 bases between. CDR3: CASRLPGPRGTDTQYF. The CDR3 DNA follows: TGTGCCAGCAGGCTTCCAGGGCCCCGGGGCACAGATACGCAGTATTTT.

The chain employs TRBV4-1 and TRBJ2-7; D is unresolved. Germline CDR1 and CDR2: MGHRA and YSYEKL. The V end lost 1 base, the J end lost 5 bases, and 12 bases lay between the germline ends. There are 14 residues in the CDR3. CDR3 in amino acids: CASSQVAGSNEQYF. The CDR3, as DNA: TGCGCCAGCAGCCAAGTGGCAGGATCGAACGAGCAGTACTTC.

This clone was seen only once. This chain links TRBV5-5 with TRBJ1-4, with TRBD1 matching over 7 bases. Germline V gene data show CDR1 as SGHKS and CDR2 as YYEKEE (reference sequence). V was clipped by 0 bases and J by 4 bases; unmatched bases: 9. The CDR3 extends over 17 amino acids. The DNA for the CDR3 is TGTGCCAGCAGCTTGGGCCCCAACAGGGGAAGTAATGAAAAACTGTTTTTT. As protein: CASSLGPNRGSNEKLFF.

The rearrangement links TRBV5-8 to TRBJ1-6, with TRBD1 matching 9 bases. Germline-derived CDR1 and CDR2 are SGHTS and YDEGEE. V was pared by 4 bases and J by 11 bases, with 7 bases of the junction left unmatched. The CDR3 spans 14 residues. CDR3 sequence (DNA): TGTGCCAGCAGCATCGGGACAGGGATGGCACCCCTCCACTTT. It yields the protein CASSIGTGMAPLHF.

This clone was seen only a few times. The chain joins TRBV19 to TRBJ1-2; D might be TRBD1 (6 bases). This CDR3 is 15 amino acids long. Germline values: CDR1 LNHDA, CDR2 SQIVND (reference sequence). The V and J ends lost 3 bases and 4 bases respectively, with 15 bases between them. CDR3 sequence (DNA): TGTGCCAGTAGTATGCTGGGGGCGCGGGTCTATGGCTACACCTTC. Amino acid sequence: CASSMLGARVYGYTF.

This clone was recorded a few times. The chain joins TRBV6-5 to TRBJ1-4, with D unclear. This CDR3 is 13 amino acids long. V was cut by 5 bases and J by 8 bases, with 12 bases left in between. Per the germline V gene, CDR1 is MNHEY and CDR2 is SVGAGI. CDR3 nucleotide sequence: TGTGCCAGCAGTCGGGGTTCGGGGGAAAAACTGTTTTTT. Protein: CASSRGSGEKLFF.

The chain is built from TRBV7-9 and TRBJ1-2; no reliable D call. This CDR3 comprises 12 residues. Trimming cost V 5 bases and J 4 bases, with 8 bases left between them. CDR1 and CDR2 from the germline V gene are SEHNR and FQNEAQ (reference sequence). The CDR3 sequence is CASSKGSYGYTF. The CDR3 DNA reads TGTGCCAGCAGCAAAGGGAGCTATGGCTACACCTTC.

The chain joins TRBV4-2 to TRBJ1-2, with 8 bases lining up with TRBD1. V was pared by 1 base and J by 7 bases, with 5 bases of the junction left unmatched. Germline V gives CDR1 LGHNA, CDR2 YNFKEQ. The CDR3 has 14 residues. CDR3 DNA: TGTGCCAGCAGCCAAGTGAGGCAGGGGGCTGGCTACACCTTC. This gives the protein CASSQVRQGAGYTF.

This clone was recorded a few times. The chain links TRBV5-1 to TRBJ2-1, with 9 bases that match TRBD2. Germline CDR1 SGHRS, CDR2 YFSETQ. V shed 0 bases, J shed 13 bases, and the junction held 5 bases outside the gene matches. The CDR3 length is 13 residues. The CDR3 sequence is CASSLGLADLQFF. For the CDR3, the DNA is TGCGCCAGCAGCTTGGGACTAGCGGACCTCCAGTTCTTC.

This rearrangement joins TRBV28 to TRBJ1-2; D unclear. This CDR3 has 15 residues. V was shortened by 5 bases and J by 2 bases, with 15 bases between the two germline ends. Germline CDR1 and CDR2: MDHEN and SYDVKM. The CDR3 here is CASSPMSAGNYGYTF. The CDR3 DNA follows: TGTGCCAGCAGTCCGATGAGTGCAGGAAACTATGGCTACACCTTC.

This clone was observed a few times. The chain links TRBV4-1 to TRBJ1-2, with 8 bases that match TRBD1. CDR1 and CDR2 from the germline V gene are MGHRA and YSYEKL. There are 15 residues in the CDR3. V dropped 6 bases and J dropped 7; count of bases not matched to a gene: 13. As DNA, the CDR3 is TGCGCCAGCAGGGACAGGGTACTAACTATGGGTGGCTACACCTTC. Amino acid sequence: CASRDRVLTMGGYTF.

This sequence joins TRBV4-2 and TRBJ2-5; TRBD2 matches at 12 bases. Germline CDR1 reads LGHNA; CDR2 reads YNFKEQ. The CDR3 length is 17 residues. With V trimmed by 0 bases and J by 7 bases, 9 bases remained unmatched. The CDR3 spells CASSQDRLAGGQGTQYF. CDR3 nucleotides: TGTGCCAGCAGCCAAGATCGGCTAGCGGGGGGGCAGGGGACCCAGTACTTC.

V gene TRBV12-2 combines with J gene TRBJ2-3; TRBD1, the D gene given by the table, was not confirmed from the DNA. TRBV12-2 is shown as a pseudogene. This CDR3 spans 16 amino acids. The CDR3 sequence is CASRALAGTGADTQYF. Here the CDR3 DNA reads TGTGCAAGTCGCGCCCTAGCCGGGACAGGAGCAGATACGCAGTATTTT.

The chain uses TRBV7-9 and TRBJ1-4; 7 bases line up with TRBD1. Germline lookup yields CDR1 SEHNR and CDR2 FQNEAQ (reference sequence). The CDR3 runs 15 residues. Trimming at V came to 4 bases and at J to 5 bases, leaving 7 bases not matched to a gene. The CDR3 loop is CASSSGDRVNEKLFF. In DNA, the CDR3 is TGTGCCAGCAGCTCCGGAGACAGGGTCAATGAAAAACTGTTTTTT.